One sample yielded the 5 T cell receptor beta chains listed below, sequenced in a study of cytomegalovirus exposure and HLA in healthy donors. The PCR ran on 60 Vbeta and 13 Jbeta primers. Libraries were prepared by immunoSEQ multiplex PCR; TCRdb keeps only in-frame clonotypes and omits some of them. The data contain 85,000 to 130,000 clones, 70% to 75% of them seen just once; the ten biggest clones take up 2.8%. The material sequenced was PBMCs. These receptors were collected from a female donor in good health and CMV-seronegative.

J is TRBJ2-7 and V is TRBV28, with TRBD2 identical over 10 bases. Germline CDR1 MDHEN, CDR2 SYDVKM. The CDR3 loop spans 19 amino acids. Trimming at V came to 3 bases and at J to 3 bases, leaving 17 bases not matched to a gene. The CDR3 loop is CASSFGGTPQLAGLYEQYF. In DNA form, the CDR3 reads TGTGCCAGCAGTTTCGGTGGGACACCACAACTAGCGGGACTCTACGAGCAGTACTTC.

The chain joins TRBV7-6 to TRBJ2-7; D possibly corresponds to TRBD2 (7 bases). Germline V gene data show CDR1 as SGHVS and CDR2 as FNYEAQ. The CDR3 runs to 19 residues. The germline V and J ends were trimmed by 5 bases and 5 bases, with 31 bases remaining between them. CDR3 sequence reads: CASSGGAGGAPWAPNEQYF. CDR3 DNA sequence: TGTGCCAGCAGCGGGGGGGCCGGGGGCGCCCCCTGGGCCCCCAACGAGCAGTACTTC. Full variable domain (missing parts from reference TRBV7-6 and TRBJ2-7): GAGVSQSPRYKVTKRGQDVALRCDPISGHVSLYWYRQALGQGPEFLTYFNYEAQQDKSGLPNDRFSAERPEGSISTLTIQRTEQRDSAMYRCASSGGAGGAPWAPNEQYFGPGTRLTVT.

The chain links TRBV7-2 to TRBJ2-4, with a possible D match to TRBD2 (7 bases). V lost 5 bases and J lost 3, with 14 bases in between. This CDR3 is built from 15 residues. In germline, CDR1 is SGHTA, CDR2 FQGNSA. This chain's CDR3 is CASSPGGLGKNIQYF. The CDR3 bases are TGTGCCAGCAGCCCCGGGGGGCTGGGCAAAAACATTCAGTACTTC.

The V and J genes are TRBV7-9 and TRBJ2-3; TRBD2 matches 13 bases. Trimming cost V 1 base and J 6 bases; bases outside gene matches: 4. The CDR3 is 16 amino acids. Germline lookup yields CDR1 SEHNR and CDR2 FQNEAQ (reference sequence). The CDR3 nucleotides read TGTGCCAGCAGCTTAGGGACTAGCGGGAGTACGGATACGCAGTATTTT. Translated, it gives CASSLGTSGSTDTQYF. The variable domain in full, completed from reference TRBV7-9 and TRBJ2-3, reads DTGVSQNPRHKITKRGQNVTFRCDPISEHNRLYWYRQTLGQGPEFLTYFQNEAQLEKSRLLSDRFSAERPKGSFSTLEIQRTEQGDSAMYLCASSLGTSGSTDTQYFGPGTRLTVL.

The sample holds a few counts of this clone. This chain connects TRBV28 to TRBJ1-2, with TRBD1 matching 7 bases. The CDR3 runs 15 residues. Per germline, CDR1 MDHEN and CDR2 SYDVKM. Trimming took 9 bases from V and 7 from J; bases not matched to a gene: 17. The CDR3 reads CASHPGQTQLGGYTF. The CDR3 DNA sequence: TGTGCCAGTCACCCGGGACAGACCCAACTAGGTGGCTACACCTTC.